This T cell receptor (beta chain) appears in the sequencing data of a study of blood T cells in healthy people across ages (dated by TCRdb to 2014 to 2015). Notes on the research overall: In model experiments, template switching captured roughly one uniquely barcoded TCR beta cDNA molecule for every two T cells. The donors were divided into four age groups: young (average around 17 years), middle-aged (about 41), aged (around 59) and long-lived (around 80). The study measured age-related changes in TCR beta repertoire diversity using deep sequencing normalized with unique cDNA molecular identifiers. The study analyzed two additional independent replicas of 1 million unique cDNA reads from the same blood draw for two donors, one aged 18 to 30 and one aged 80 or older.

Summary of the overall study and its limitations: The long-lived group showed more naive CD4+ T cells, fewer expanded clones and increased TCR diversity than the aged group, suggesting age selection. Because profiling used bulk unsorted PBMCs, naive and antigen-experienced compartments could not be compared conclusively. The CMV infection status of donors was not known, potentially confounding age-related changes in expanded clonotypes. The percentage of naive T cells measured by flow cytometry correlated strongly with observed TCR beta diversity. Estimates of total diversity based on one million sequenced T cells were considered lower bounds and underestimates. Observed TCR beta diversity per million T cells fell roughly linearly with age, and a significant reduction was already apparent by age about 36.

Concerning this clonotype: It lacks a known antigen. Base quality data are lacking; no much larger clone is found one base away.

Systemically healthy Caucasian individuals from Russia, approximately 39 in total and aged about 6 to 90 years, were included as donors. Around 10 milliliters of peripheral blood were collected from each donor into EDTA-treated Vacutainer tubes. Ficoll-Paque density-gradient centrifugation was used to isolate PBMCs, with at least 6 million obtained per sample. Trizol reagent was used to extract total RNA from PBMCs, with at least 6 micrograms per sample. Naive CD45RAhigh/CD27high T cell percentages were measured by flow cytometry on a PBMC aliquot from every donor. V is clipped by 4 bases and J by 3 bases, and the sequence between their germline boundaries is 9 bases long. The CDR3 has 14 amino acids, counting the end cysteine and phenylalanine. Of the read, only the CDR3 DNA is kept; its 42 bases are in frame from base 1. CDR1 MNHEY and CDR2 SVGAGI were looked up in the germline V gene. Receptors were amplified or captured by 5' RACE. Sequencing was performed on an Illumina HiSeq 2500. A second PCR of 7 to 11 cycles was performed with a sample-barcoded 5' primer and a J-beta primer mix. Each TCR beta cDNA molecule received a unique molecular identifier from a template-switch 5' adaptor carrying 12 random nucleotides. At least 3 million CDR3-containing paired-end reads were obtained from each sample. First-strand cDNA synthesis was performed from all RNA using the Mint cDNA synthesis kit, with priming by a TRBC-specific oligonucleotide. Following uracil-DNA glycosylase treatment, a first 18-cycle PCR with universal primers M1SS and BC2_uni_R was performed on all cDNA. The published analysis was carried out like this. Normalization of each sample was performed by random selection of 1 million high-quality reads, each carrying a distinct molecular identifier. Instead of being binned into consensus sequences, reads that shared molecular identifiers were thrown out. MiTCR, set to a Q25 quality threshold and the strictest error-elimination algorithm, was used for CDR3 identification, clonotype clustering and error correction. A nonparametric unseen species model using Euler transformation provided a lower-bound estimate of total TCR beta diversity. The raw public reads went through TCRdb reprocessing: fastp at Q25, MiXCR clone calling, in-frame beta chains kept. For every CDR3 protein sequence, its rows merge into one entry that carries the most common genes and DNA. The V and J calls here are based on TCRdb, not the publication. In this sample the table shows about 800,000 distinct CDR3 sequences, 25% of which occur a single time. The top ten hold roughly 3.8% of the sample.

These records were also assigned to another study, of T cells of mothers and their children. As the second study states: Donors were nine systemically healthy Caucasian individuals: three mothers and their six children. cDNA synthesis used all of the extracted RNA, with around 1.5 ug of RNA in each 15 ul reaction. In the second PCR, sample barcodes and 2-4 random nucleotides were introduced via the M1S primer. Over 8 million TCR beta CDR3 reads were obtained for each mother, and millions of reads were obtained for each child. Thymic selection similarly shapes TCR recombination output in related and unrelated pairs, with minor effect from inherited differences. Related mother-child pairs always showed normalized repertoire overlap that was slightly higher than in unrelated mother-child pairs, though the difference was never significant. Persistent microchimeric T cell clones were not detected, at a sensitivity of 85 to 100 clones per million clonotypes. In the study, deep NGS was used to compare the TCR beta repertoires of mothers and children, and features distinguishing related mother-child pairs from unrelated individuals were sought. On average, the children were roughly 10 +/- 4 years old, while the mothers were about 38 +/- 4 years old. After adapter ligation with NEBNext reagents, the libraries were sequenced on Illumina HiSeq 2000 with 100+100 nt paired-end reads. To avoid cross-contamination, the mother libraries and the child libraries were prepared a month apart and sequenced in separate runs. For each donor, between roughly 450,000 and 2,300,000 distinct TCR beta clonotypes were identified. Naive TCR beta clonotypes were estimated from low-frequency clonotypes matched to each donor's FACS-determined naive share, without sorting.

This sequence originates from a boy younger than 18 in good health. Sequenced sample: blood. The chain joins TRBV6-5 to TRBJ1-4; there is no confident call for the D gene. The CDR3 in this case is CASSSLRANEKLFF. The DNA is TGTGCCAGCAGTTCACTTAGAGCTAATGAAAAACTGTTTTTT.